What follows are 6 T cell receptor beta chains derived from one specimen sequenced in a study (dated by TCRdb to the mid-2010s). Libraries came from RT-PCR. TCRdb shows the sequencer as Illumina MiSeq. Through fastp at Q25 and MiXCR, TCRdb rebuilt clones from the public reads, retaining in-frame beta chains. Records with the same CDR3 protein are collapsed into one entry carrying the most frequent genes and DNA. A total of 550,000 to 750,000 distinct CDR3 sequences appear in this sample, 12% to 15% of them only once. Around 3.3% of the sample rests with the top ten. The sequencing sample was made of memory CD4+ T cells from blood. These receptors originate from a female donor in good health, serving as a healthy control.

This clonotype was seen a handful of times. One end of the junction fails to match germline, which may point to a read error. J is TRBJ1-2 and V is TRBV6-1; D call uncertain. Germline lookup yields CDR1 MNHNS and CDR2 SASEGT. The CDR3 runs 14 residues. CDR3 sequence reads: CASREGHLGYGYTF. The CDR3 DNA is TGTGCCAGCAGAGAAGGGCACTTGGGCTATGGCTACACCTTC.

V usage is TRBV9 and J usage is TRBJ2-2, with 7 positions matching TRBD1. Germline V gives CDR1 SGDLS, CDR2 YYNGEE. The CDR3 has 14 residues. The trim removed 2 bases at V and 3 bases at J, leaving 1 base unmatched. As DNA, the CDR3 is TGTGCCAGCAGCGTGGGACAGCACACCGGGGAGCTGTTTTTT. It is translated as CASSVGQHTGELFF.

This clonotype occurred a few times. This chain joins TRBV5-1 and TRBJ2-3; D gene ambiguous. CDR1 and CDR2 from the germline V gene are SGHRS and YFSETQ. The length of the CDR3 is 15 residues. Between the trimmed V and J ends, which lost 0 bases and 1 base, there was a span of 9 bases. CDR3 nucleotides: TGCGCCAGCAGCTTGGCCGTAGGTGGCACAGATACGCAGTATTTT. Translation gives CASSLAVGGTDTQYF.

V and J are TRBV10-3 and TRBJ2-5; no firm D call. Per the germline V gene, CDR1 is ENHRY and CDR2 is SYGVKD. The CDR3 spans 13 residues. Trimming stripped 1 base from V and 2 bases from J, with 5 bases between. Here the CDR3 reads CAISEFQQETQYF. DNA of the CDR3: TGTGCCATCAGTGAGTTCCAGCAAGAGACCCAGTACTTC.

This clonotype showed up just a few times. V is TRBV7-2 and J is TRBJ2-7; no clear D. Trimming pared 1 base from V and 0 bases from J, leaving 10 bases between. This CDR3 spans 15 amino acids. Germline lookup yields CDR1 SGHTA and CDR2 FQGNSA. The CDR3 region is CASSLVVSPSYEQYF. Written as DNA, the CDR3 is TGTGCCAGCAGCTTAGTCGTTTCCCCCTCCTACGAGCAGTACTTC.

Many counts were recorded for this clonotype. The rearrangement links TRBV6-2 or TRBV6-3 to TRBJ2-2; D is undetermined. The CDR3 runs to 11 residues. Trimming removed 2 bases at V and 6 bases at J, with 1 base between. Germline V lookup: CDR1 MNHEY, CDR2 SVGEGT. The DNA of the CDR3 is TGTGCCAGCAGTTACCCCGGGGAGCTGTTTTTT. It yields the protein CASSYPGELFF.